Listed below are T cell receptor beta chains from one sample, sequenced in a study of blood T cell repertoires in COVID-19. Libraries were prepared by immunoSEQ multiplex PCR; TCRdb keeps only in-frame clonotypes and omits some of them. The data contain under 350,000 clones, around 86% of them singletons. Source material: PBMCs or T cells enriched from blood (not recorded which). The receptors come from a middle-aged woman with acute COVID-19. The CDR3 runs from the conserved cysteine through the conserved F or W. Fields, in order: V gene, clone size, D gene, J gene, CDR3 protein, CDR3 DNA. D genes are given only for firm matches. Rows may omit the clone size; those that give it use once, few, many or a size class.

TRBV29-1,NA,NA,TRBJ2-7,CSVEGEAETYEQYF,TGCAGCGTTGAAGGGGAGGCAGAGACCTACGAGCAGTACTTC
TRBV15,NA,NA,TRBJ2-1,CATSRDRGSIINEQFF,TGTGCCACCAGCAGAGATCGCGGCAGTATAATCAATGAGCAGTTCTTC
TRBV7-9,NA,TRBD2,TRBJ2-3,CASSLWFLRGTTDTQYF,TGTGCCAGCAGCTTATGGTTTTTGCGGGGGACCACAGATACGCAGTATTTT
TRBV29-1,NA,NA,TRBJ2-3,CSVLGGAGGDTQYF,TGCAGCGTACTTGGGGGAGCCGGGGGAGATACGCAGTATTTT
TRBV5-1,few,TRBD1,TRBJ2-7,CASSDGTGSYEQYF,TGCGCCAGCAGCGACGGGACAGGTTCTTACGAGCAGTACTTC
TRBV3-1/TRBV3-2,NA,NA,TRBJ1-4,CASSQEGRNEKLFF,TGTGCCAGCAGCCAAGAGGGGAGGAATGAAAAACTGTTTTTT
TRBV5-4,NA,NA,TRBJ1-1,CASSVGGGTEAFF,TGTGCCAGCAGCGTGGGGGGCGGCACTGAAGCTTTCTTT
TRBV9,NA,TRBD1,TRBJ2-1,CASSPRFRTGGHEQFF,TGTGCCAGCAGCCCAAGGTTTCGGACAGGGGGACATGAGCAGTTCTTC
TRBV9,NA,TRBD1,TRBJ1-4,CASSANRGLWGEKLFF,TGTGCCAGCAGCGCCAACAGGGGGCTTTGGGGTGAAAAACTGTTTTTT
TRBV6-5,NA,TRBD1,TRBJ2-5,CASSYWDRGQETQYF,TGTGCCAGCAGTTACTGGGACAGGGGGCAAGAGACCCAGTACTTC
TRBV19,NA,TRBD1,TRBJ2-5,CASSTGVETQYF,TGTGCCAGTTCGACAGGGGTAGAGACCCAGTACTTC
TRBV2,NA,NA,TRBJ1-1,CASSGSAKGAFF,TGTGCCAGCAGCGGTTCGGCCAAGGGGGCTTTCTTT
TRBV6-2/TRBV6-3,NA,NA,TRBJ2-7,CASSSAGTGSYEQYF,TGTGCCAGCAGTTCGGCCGGGACTGGGTCCTACGAGCAGTACTTC
TRBV6-5,NA,TRBD1,TRBJ1-2,CASRTGAPPYGYTF,TGTGCCAGCAGAACAGGGGCCCCTCCCTATGGCTACACCTTC
TRBV27,NA,TRBD2,TRBJ2-7,CASSFWLAESFSSYEQYF,TGTGCCAGCAGTTTCTGGCTAGCGGAGTCCTTTAGCTCCTACGAGCAGTACTTC
TRBV18,few,NA,TRBJ1-6,CASSRSSQGSSYNSPLHF,TGTGCCAGCTCACGGAGTTCCCAGGGGAGCTCCTATAATTCACCCCTCCACTTT
TRBV5-4,NA,TRBD1,TRBJ1-3,CASSSPGQAGNTIYF,TGTGCCAGCAGCTCTCCGGGACAGGCTGGAAACACCATATATTTT